The 31 T cell receptor beta chains below were found in one sample sequenced in a study of blood T cells in healthy people across ages. A second PCR of about 6 to 11 cycles used a sample-barcoded 5' primer and a J-beta primer mix. TCRdb reprocessed the 5' RACE reads with MiXCR, giving one entry per CDR3 protein. The data contain nearly 1 million distinct CDR3 sequences, roughly 50% of them singletons. Sequences were obtained from blood. The source is an older woman in good health.

This clonotype has only a few counts. The chain carries TRBV7-2 and TRBJ2-3; 8 nucleotides agree with TRBD2. The trim removed 1 base at V and 7 bases at J, leaving 7 bases unmatched. CDR3 length: 15 residues. CDR1 SGHTA and CDR2 FQGNSA come from the germline V gene. CDR3 sequence (DNA): TGTGCCAGCAGCTTAGGGATGAGCGGGAGTAATACGCAGTATTTT. Translating it yields CASSLGMSGSNTQYF.

This chain's CDR3 is CASSRVSPQRLALEQYF. As DNA, the CDR3 is TGTGCTAGTAGTCGAGTATCCCCCCAAAGACTAGCTCTCGAGCAGTACTTC. The rearrangement uses TRBV12-5 and TRBJ2-7; 7 positions match TRBD2. V was clipped by 8 bases and J by 6 bases; unmatched bases: 22. The CDR3 contains 17 residues. Germline V lookup: CDR1 LGHNT, CDR2 FRNRAP. The full variable domain, rest sourced from reference TRBV12-5 and TRBJ2-7, is DARVTQTPRHKVTEMGQEVTMRCQPILGHNTVFWYRQTMMQGLELLAYFRNRAPLDDSGMPKDRFSAEMPDATLATLKIQPSEPRDSAVYFCASSRVSPQRLALEQYFGPGTRLTVT.

This clonotype was found a few times. The rearrangement uses TRBV27 and TRBJ2-7; 8 bases align to TRBD2. The germline gives CDR1 MNHEY, CDR2 SMNVEV (reference sequence). V shed 6 bases and J 4 bases; nucleotides not matched to a gene: 14. The CDR3 consists of 16 residues. The DNA of the CDR3 is TGTGCCAGCAGGGCCCTGGCGGGGGGCGAGTCTTACGAGCAGTACTTC. Translated, it gives CASRALAGGESYEQYF.

CDR3 sequence reads: CASKPGLSSAGELFF. For the CDR3, the DNA is TGTGCCAGCAAACCGGGACTATCATCGGCCGGGGAGCTGTTTTTT. The V and J genes are TRBV6-2 or TRBV6-3 and TRBJ2-2; TRBD2 matches 7 bases. With V trimmed by 7 bases and J by 6 bases, 11 bases remained unmatched. The CDR3 runs to 15 residues. Germline CDR1 and CDR2: MNHEY and SVGEGT.

V usage is TRBV7-2 and J usage is TRBJ1-4; D is possibly TRBD1 (6 bases). The CDR3 runs to 12 residues. Germline-derived CDR1 and CDR2 are SGHTA and FQGNSA. V was cut by 1 base and J by 10 bases, with 7 bases left in between. The CDR3 is CASSLETGKLFF. The CDR3, as DNA: TGTGCCAGCAGCTTAGAGACAGGAAAACTGTTTTTT.

This clonotype is a singleton in its sample. V is TRBV5-5 and J is TRBJ2-5, with 8 bases fitting TRBD1. V shed 1 base and J 5 bases; nucleotides not matched to a gene: 7. Germline V gene sequence: CDR1 SGHKS, CDR2 YYEKEE (reference sequence). There are 15 residues in the CDR3. CDR3 loop: CASSLSPGGTETQYF. CDR3 coding DNA: TGTGCCAGCAGCTTGTCGCCAGGGGGCACGGAGACCCAGTACTTC.

The J gene is TRBJ2-1, the V gene TRBV6-2 or TRBV6-3; no firm D call. CDR1 and CDR2 from the germline V gene are MNHEY and SVGEGT. This CDR3 comprises 13 residues. V was cut by 2 bases and J by 8 bases, with 10 bases left in between. The CDR3 spells CASSYGPRDEQFF. The CDR3 nucleotides are TGTGCCAGCAGTTACGGGCCTAGAGATGAGCAGTTCTTC.

The V call is TRBV2, the J call TRBJ2-7; 11 bases map to TRBD2. CDR1 and CDR2 (germline): SNHLY, FYNNEI. This CDR3 is 15 amino acids long. After removal of 4 bases from V and 7 bases from J, the junction contained 9 bases not matched to a gene. The CDR3, as DNA: TGTGCCAGCAGTGTGGTAGCGGGAGGGGACAATGAGCAGTACTTC. Its protein product is CASSVVAGGDNEQYF.

The chain links TRBV7-9 to TRBJ2-5; D remains unclear. This CDR3 is 14 amino acids long. Germline CDR1 reads SEHNR; CDR2 reads FQNEAQ (reference sequence). Trimming took off 3 bases at V and 1 base at J, with 9 bases between the two ends. The CDR3 bases are TGTGCCAGCAGCTTCCTCCAGAGCCAAGAGACCCAGTACTTC. This encodes CASSFLQSQETQYF.

The chain has TRBV12-3 or TRBV12-4 and TRBJ1-5; D remains unclear. CDR3 size: 12 residues. With 1 base removed from V and 13 bases from J, the gap between germline ends came to 11 bases. The CDR3 protein is CASSLGGRQQHF. CDR3 nucleotide sequence: TGTGCCAGCAGTTTAGGCGGCAGGCAGCAGCATTTT.

The gene calls are TRBV27 and TRBJ2-7; D is uncertain. This CDR3 is 11 amino acids long. The V and J ends lost 7 bases and 7 bases respectively, with 11 bases between them. CDR1 is MNHEY, CDR2 SMNVEV, per germline (reference sequence). This chain's CDR3 is CASTERNEQYF. In nucleotides, the CDR3 is TGTGCCAGCACTGAGAGGAATGAGCAGTACTTC.

As DNA, the CDR3 is TGCGCCAGCAGCCAAGATTGGCCAGGTAGACTAGTCGAGACCCAGTACTTC. Protein: CASSQDWPGRLVETQYF. This rearrangement joins TRBV4-1 to TRBJ2-5; possible D gene TRBD2, 6 bases. CDR3 length: 17 residues. CDR1 and CDR2 from the germline V gene are MGHRA and YSYEKL. V lost 0 bases to trimming and J lost 5 bases, with 19 bases between them.

This chain joins TRBV18 and TRBJ2-1; a possible D gene is TRBD2 (6 bases). The germline CDR1 and CDR2 sequences are KGHSH and LQKENI. Trimming shortened V by 4 bases and J by 9 bases, and 13 bases separated the two germline ends. CDR3 length: 13 amino acids. CDR3 in DNA: TGTGCCAGCTCACGTTTGGGGGGATCTGAGCAGTTCTTC. This codes for CASSRLGGSEQFF.

This clonotype showed up just a few times. The chain recombines TRBV30 with TRBJ1-2; D is uncertain. This CDR3 is 10 amino acids long. CDR1 and CDR2 (germline): GTSNPN, SVGIG (reference sequence). V was trimmed by 4 bases and J by 8 bases, leaving 8 bases between them. The CDR3 is CAWMETGYTF. In DNA form, the CDR3 reads TGTGCCTGGATGGAGACCGGCTACACCTTC.

This clonotype showed up just a few times. This sequence joins TRBV4-1 and TRBJ1-2, with 9 bases fitting TRBD1. Trimming removed 4 bases from V and 5 bases from J; junction bases left unmatched: 14. CDR3 length: 17 residues. CDR1 and CDR2 from the germline V gene are MGHRA and YSYEKL. The CDR3 region is CASSPVGQGKRSYGYTF. The CDR3 DNA follows: TGCGCCAGCAGCCCTGTAGGACAGGGGAAGAGGAGTTATGGCTACACCTTC.

This clonotype appeared a few times. The V gene is TRBV5-1, the J gene TRBJ2-3, with TRBD2 matching over 11 bases. There are 16 residues in the CDR3. Germline V gene data show CDR1 as SGHRS and CDR2 as YFSETQ. V gave up 4 bases and J gave up 3 bases; unmatched junction bases: 7. The CDR3 here is CASSQTSGRRTDTQYF. CDR3 nucleotide sequence: TGCGCCAGCAGCCAAACTAGCGGGAGACGGACAGATACGCAGTATTTT.

A single count supports this clonotype. The CDR3 reads CASSVAYGNSYEQYF. The DNA of the CDR3 is TGTGCCAGCAGCGTAGCTTACGGGAACTCCTACGAGCAGTACTTC. The chain uses TRBV9 and TRBJ2-7; a weak D match, TRBD2 (5 bases). Trimming pared 0 bases from V and 0 bases from J, leaving 10 bases between. Germline CDR1 SGDLS, CDR2 YYNGEE. The CDR3 sequence is 15 residues long.

The chain couples TRBV5-1 to TRBJ1-1; the D is unclear. The CDR3 runs to 14 residues. Trimming stripped 3 bases from V and 0 bases from J, with 9 bases between. From germline, CDR1 is SGHRS and CDR2 YFSETQ. The chain's CDR3 is CASSYGLLNTEAFF. The CDR3 DNA reads as TGCGCCAGCAGCTACGGACTTCTGAACACTGAAGCTTTCTTT.

The sample holds a few counts of this clonotype. V and J are TRBV20-1 and TRBJ2-1; 8 positions agree with TRBD2. The CDR3 extends over 12 amino acids. Germline trimming cut 3 bases from V and 7 bases from J; bases unmatched to any gene: 2. CDR1 DFQATT and CDR2 SNEGSKA come from the germline V gene (reference sequence). CDR3 region: CSASGRENEQFF. CDR3 DNA: TGCAGTGCTAGCGGGAGGGAGAATGAGCAGTTCTTC.

The chain recombines TRBV6-5 with TRBJ2-5; TRBD1 aligns across 12 bases. Unmatched junction bases numbered 9, after V lost 11 bases and J lost 2 bases. The CDR3 is made up of 15 amino acids. Germline CDR1 and CDR2: MNHEY and SVGAGI. The CDR3 protein is CAGGTGGARQETQYF. CDR3 sequence (DNA): TGTGCCGGCGGGACAGGGGGCGCTAGGCAAGAGACCCAGTACTTC.

This chain uses TRBV7-2 with TRBJ2-3; no definite D call. There are 13 residues in the CDR3. Germline CDR1 and CDR2: SGHTA and FQGNSA. V was cut by 5 bases and J by 3 bases, with 9 bases left in between. CDR3: CASSRSPTDTQYF. CDR3 nucleotide sequence: TGTGCCAGCAGCCGCAGTCCTACAGATACGCAGTATTTT.

This rearrangement joins TRBV6-5 to TRBJ2-1; 12 bases align to TRBD2. This CDR3 has 18 residues. Looked up from germline, CDR1 is MNHEY and CDR2 is SVGAGI. After removal of 4 bases from V and 4 bases from J, the junction contained 11 bases not matched to a gene. CDR3 in amino acids: CASSSGTSGSRAYNEQFF. The DNA for the CDR3 is TGTGCCAGCAGTTCCGGGACTAGCGGGTCTCGGGCATACAATGAGCAGTTCTTC.

This sequence joins TRBV20-1 and TRBJ2-5; D gene uncertain. V gave up 8 bases and J gave up 0 bases, with 13 bases separating them. This CDR3 is built from 13 residues. The germline CDR1 and CDR2 sequences are DFQATT and SNEGSKA (reference sequence). CDR3 DNA: TGCAGTCCCCGCGGAGACTACCAAGAGACCCAGTACTTC. It specifies CSPRGDYQETQYF.

This clonotype was picked up a small number of times. The V and J genes are TRBV9 and TRBJ1-1; D gene uncertain. The CDR3 covers 14 residues. The germline V gene encodes CDR1 SGDLS and CDR2 YYNGEE. V lost 4 bases and J lost 0, with 10 bases in between. Here the CDR3 reads CASSLNPVNTEAFF. In DNA form, the CDR3 reads TGTGCCAGCAGCCTCAACCCGGTGAACACTGAAGCTTTCTTT. The full variable domain, with the rest looked up from reference TRBV9 and TRBJ1-1, is DSGVTQTPKHLITATGQRVTLRCSPRSGDLSVYWYQQSLDQGLQFLIQYYNGEERAKGNILERFSAQQFPDLHSELNLSSLELGDSALYFCASSLNPVNTEAFFGQGTRLTVV.

The chain has TRBV12-3 or TRBV12-4 and TRBJ2-4; unclear D gene. CDR3 size: 14 residues. V lost 6 bases and J 0 bases, leaving 9 bases between the germline ends. CDR3 loop: CASRGSGAKNIQYF. The DNA of the CDR3 is TGTGCCAGCAGGGGATCGGGAGCCAAAAACATTCAGTACTTC.

This clonotype was observed a few times. The rearrangement links TRBV30 to TRBJ2-5, with D possibly TRBD2 on 6 matching bases. The V end was cut by 2 bases, the J end by 6 bases, with 16 bases between. The CDR3 sequence is 14 residues long. Germline V gene sequence: CDR1 GTSNPN, CDR2 SVGIG (reference sequence). Here the CDR3 DNA reads TGTGCCTGGAGTACCGAGCGGGTTCGGAAGACCCAGTACTTC. Translated: CAWSTERVRKTQYF.

This clonotype was detected a few times. CDR3 amino acids: CASRLSGRGKTQYF. CDR3 DNA sequence: TGTGCCAGCAGACTCAGCGGGAGGGGGAAGACCCAGTACTTC. V and J are TRBV12-3 or TRBV12-4 and TRBJ2-5, with 10 bases identical to TRBD2. CDR3 size: 14 residues. V trimming: 6 bases; J trimming: 6 bases; junction bases outside the gene matches: 7.

This chain uses TRBV20-1 with TRBJ2-1; TRBD2 matches at 7 bases. The trim removed 0 bases at V and 12 bases at J, leaving 20 bases unmatched. The CDR3 extends over 17 amino acids. CDR1 and CDR2 (germline): DFQATT, SNEGSKA (reference sequence). The CDR3 sequence is CSARDAGSGGRLGWQFF. The CDR3 DNA is TGCAGTGCTAGAGACGCGGGTTCCGGCGGGAGATTGGGTTGGCAGTTCTTC.

The CDR3 spells CASSQEPGGFDEQYF. Written as DNA, the CDR3 is TGTGCCAGCAGCCAAGAGCCTGGGGGGTTCGACGAGCAGTACTTC. The chain carries TRBV3-1 and TRBJ2-7; maybe TRBD2 (6 bases). Trimming pared 0 bases from V and 5 bases from J, leaving 14 bases between. Germline-derived CDR1 and CDR2 are LGHDT and YNNKEL (reference sequence). The CDR3 totals 15 residues.

This clonotype has just a few counts. The chain recombines TRBV29-1 with TRBJ2-3; no reliable D call. The CDR3 is made up of 14 amino acids. Trimming cost V 5 bases and J 2 bases, with 14 bases left between them. Looked up from germline, CDR1 is SQVTM and CDR2 is ANQGSEA. The CDR3 region has the DNA TGCAGCGTTCTTGGGTGGGAAGACACAGATACGCAGTATTTT. The encoded protein is CSVLGWEDTDTQYF.

The chain employs TRBV3-1 and TRBJ1-1; D uncertain. Germline V gene data show CDR1 as LGHDT and CDR2 as YNNKEL (reference sequence). The V end lost 3 bases, the J end lost 6 bases, and 5 bases lay between the germline ends. The CDR3 length is 11 residues. This CDR3 is CASSHLAEAFF. CDR3 nucleotides: TGTGCCAGCAGCCATCTAGCTGAAGCTTTCTTT.